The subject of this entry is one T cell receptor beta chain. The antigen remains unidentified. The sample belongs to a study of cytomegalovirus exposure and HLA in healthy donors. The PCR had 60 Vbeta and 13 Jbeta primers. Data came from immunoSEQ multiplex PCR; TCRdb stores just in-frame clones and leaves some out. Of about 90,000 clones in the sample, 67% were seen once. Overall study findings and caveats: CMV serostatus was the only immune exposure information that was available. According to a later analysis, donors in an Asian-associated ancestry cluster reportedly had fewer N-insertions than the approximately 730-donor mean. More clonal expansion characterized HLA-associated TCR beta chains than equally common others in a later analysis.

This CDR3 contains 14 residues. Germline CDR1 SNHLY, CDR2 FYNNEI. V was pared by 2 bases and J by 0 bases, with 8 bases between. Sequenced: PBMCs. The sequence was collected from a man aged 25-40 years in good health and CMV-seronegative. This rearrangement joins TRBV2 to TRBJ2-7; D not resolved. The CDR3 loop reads CASSEPRHSYEQYF. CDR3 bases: TGTGCCAGCAGTGAACCCCGACACTCCTACGAGCAGTACTTC.